The entry that follows covers one TCR beta chain sequence. The CDR3 covers 14 residues. Per germline, CDR1 SNHLY and CDR2 FYNNEI. V gave up 8 bases and J gave up 7 bases, with 20 bases separating them. This sample is drawn from a study of control samples from healthy donors and cancer patients. The data were produced by immunoSEQ multiplex PCR, yet TCRdb's version contains in-frame clones alone and is incomplete. The top ten clones hold approximately 8.4% of a sample with roughly 100,000 clones, about 89% of them seen once. The chain links TRBV2 to TRBJ1-2, with D perhaps TRBD1 (6 bases). The specimen was blood. The clonotype comes from a man aged 30 to 45 in good health. In DNA form, the CDR3 reads TGTGCCAGCCGTGGGTCCTCAGGGGACTCTGGCTACACCTTC. This gives the protein CASRGSSGDSGYTF.